A single sample gave rise to the 18 T cell receptor beta chains below, sequenced in a study of cytomegalovirus exposure and HLA in healthy donors. The table came from immunoSEQ multiplex PCR; TCRdb's copy has only in-frame clones and leaves some out. The repertoire includes about 150,000 clones, about 86% of them detected once, and 20% to 25% sits in the top ten. Sequenced material: PBMCs. Receptors were obtained from a young man in good health and CMV-seropositive.

The chain recombines TRBV30 with TRBJ2-6; D ambiguous. Trimming took 6 bases from V and 0 from J, leaving 18 bases between them. The CDR3 totals 17 residues. CDR1 is GTSNPN, CDR2 SVGIG, per germline (reference sequence). Here the CDR3 DNA reads TGTGCCTGTTACGTAAGACTGTCCTTCTCTGGGGCCAACGTCCTGACTTTC. Its protein is CACYVRLSFSGANVLTF. Full variable domain (outside the CDR3, taken from reference TRBV30 and TRBJ2-6): SQTIHQWPATLVQPVGSPLSLECTVEGTSNPNLYWYRQAAGRGLQLLFYSVGIGQISSEVPQNLSASRPQDRQFILSSKKLLLSDSGFYLCACYVRLSFSGANVLTFGAGSRLTVL.

The J gene is TRBJ2-7, the V gene TRBV7-2; D gene ambiguous. The germline V and J ends were trimmed by 1 base and 2 bases, with 12 bases remaining between them. CDR3 length: 15 residues. The V gene's germline CDR1 is SGHTA and CDR2 FQGNSA. CDR3 sequence reads: CASSLEPGATYEQYF. CDR3 DNA: TGTGCCAGCAGCTTAGAGCCTGGAGCAACCTACGAGCAGTACTTC.

The rearrangement joins TRBV16 to TRBJ2-7, with D possibly TRBD1 on 6 matching bases. Germline V gene sequence: CDR1 KGHSY, CDR2 FQNENV. This CDR3 is built from 15 residues. The V end was cut by 0 bases, the J end by 2 bases, with 11 bases between. CDR3 DNA sequence: TGTGCCAGCAGCCAATCCCTGGGGGCCCCCTACGAGCAGTACTTC. This gives the protein CASSQSLGAPYEQYF.

This clone was counted once. V is TRBV18 and J is TRBJ2-2; possible D gene TRBD1, 7 bases. The CDR3 contains 19 residues. The V end was cut by 4 bases, the J end by 6 bases, with 27 bases between. Germline-derived CDR1 and CDR2 are KGHSH and LQKENI. CDR3 in DNA: TGTGCCAGCTCACTTCGGTCAATTAGCGGAGGGGGCCGCGCCGGGGAGCTGTTTTTT. Protein: CASSLRSISGGGRAGELFF. Full variable domain (rest looked up from reference TRBV18 and TRBJ2-2): NAGVMQNPRHLVRRRGQEARLRCSPMKGHSHVYWYRQLPEEGLKFMVYLQKENIIDESGMPKERFSAEFPKEGPSILRIQQVVRGDSAAYFCASSLRSISGGGRAGELFFGEGSRLTVL.

The chain couples TRBV4-3 to TRBJ2-4, with D perhaps matching TRBD2 (7 bases). Germline CDR1 reads LGHNA; CDR2 reads YSLEER. The CDR3 runs to 14 residues. V was shortened by 6 bases and J by 8 bases, with 17 bases between the two germline ends. DNA of the CDR3: TGCGCCAGCAGTCTTAGGGGGGCGGGAGACATTCAGTACTTC. It is translated as CASSLRGAGDIQYF.

This chain links TRBV7-2 with TRBJ1-4; 9 bases match TRBD1. V shed 1 base and J 6 bases; nucleotides not matched to a gene: 6. In germline, CDR1 is SGHTA, CDR2 FQGNSA. The CDR3 consists of 16 residues. DNA of the CDR3: TGTGCCAGCAGCTTAGAAGGGACAGGGCTCTATGAAAAACTGTTTTTT. Amino acid sequence: CASSLEGTGLYEKLFF.

The V and J genes are TRBV5-5 and TRBJ1-4; weak D call: TRBD1 (5 bases). This CDR3 has 15 amino acids. V was clipped by 0 bases and J by 6 bases, with 12 bases between them. The germline CDR1 and CDR2 sequences are SGHKS and YYEKEE (reference sequence). CDR3 bases: TGTGCCAGCAGCTTGGAAGGGGCTCGGGATGAAAAACTGTTTTTT. It specifies CASSLEGARDEKLFF.

V usage is TRBV11-2 and J usage is TRBJ2-1; 7 positions match TRBD2. The CDR3 has 17 amino acids. With 0 bases clipped from V and 5 bases from J, the junction kept 10 bases outside the gene matches. CDR1 and CDR2 (germline): SGHAT, FQNNGV. CDR3 nucleotides: TGTGCCAGCAGCTTAGAGGATAGCGGGTCCCACCACAATGAGCAGTTCTTC. Translating it yields CASSLEDSGSHHNEQFF.

The chain couples TRBV18 to TRBJ2-1; 9 positions match TRBD2. J gave up 2 bases and V 3 bases, and 5 bases lay outside the gene matches. There are 16 residues in the CDR3. Germline CDR1 is KGHSH and CDR2 is LQKENI. The CDR3 bases are TGTGCCAGCTCACCGCCGGGACTAGCCGCCTACAATGAGCAGTTCTTC. Translating gives CASSPPGLAAYNEQFF. Based on the CDR3 plus reference TRBV18 and TRBJ2-1, the full variable domain is NAGVMQNPRHLVRRRGQEARLRCSPMKGHSHVYWYRQLPEEGLKFMVYLQKENIIDESGMPKERFSAEFPKEGPSILRIQQVVRGDSAAYFCASSPPGLAAYNEQFFGPGTRLTVL.

The chain recombines TRBV11-2 with TRBJ1-5, with D tentatively TRBD1 (6 bases). Germline V CDR1 and CDR2: SGHAT, FQNNGV. There are 14 residues in the CDR3. The V and J ends lost 2 bases and 7 bases respectively, with 12 bases between them. In DNA form, the CDR3 reads TGTGCCAGCAGCTTATGGGGGCGCGGGCAGCCCCAGCATTTT. Protein product: CASSLWGRGQPQHF.

This clone was recorded only once. This chain's CDR3 is CASSYGGARGNTIYF. The CDR3 region has the DNA TGTGCCAGCAGTTACGGGGGGGCGCGAGGAAACACCATATATTTT. The chain recombines TRBV6-5 with TRBJ1-3; D is possibly TRBD1 (6 bases). The CDR3 totals 15 residues. Germline V gene data show CDR1 as MNHEY and CDR2 as SVGAGI. The ends were cut back, 2 bases at V and 4 bases at J, with 12 bases in the middle.

This clone was seen a few times. The chain has TRBV7-8 and TRBJ2-7; possibly TRBD1 for D (5 bases). Trimming removed 5 bases at V and 9 bases at J, with 23 bases between. The germline V gene encodes CDR1 SGHVS and CDR2 FQNEAQ. The CDR3 is 15 amino acids. The CDR3 loop is CASSQRQGMVPGQYF. For the CDR3, the DNA is TGTGCCAGCAGCCAGAGGCAGGGAATGGTCCCCGGGCAGTACTTC. The variable domain in full, completed from reference TRBV7-8 and TRBJ2-7, reads GAGVSQSPRYKVAKRGQDVALRCDPISGHVSLFWYQQALGQGPEFLTYFQNEAQLDKSGLPSDRFFAERPEGSVSTLKIQRTQQEDSAVYLCASSQRQGMVPGQYFGPGTRLTVT.

V is TRBV7-9 and J is TRBJ1-4; 7 positions match TRBD1. In germline, CDR1 is SEHNR, CDR2 FQNEAQ (reference sequence). Trimming removed 3 bases from V and 5 bases from J; junction bases left unmatched: 9. The CDR3 has 16 amino acids. DNA of the CDR3: TGTGCCAGCAGCTTTAGGGACAGCGCCTGGAATGAAAAACTGTTTTTT. It encodes CASSFRDSAWNEKLFF.

With regard to this clone: The same CDR3 is also encoded by other DNA sequences in this sample. The chain has TRBV11-2 and TRBJ2-1, with TRBD2 matching over 7 bases. V was pared by 1 base and J by 1 base, with 1 base of the junction left unmatched. Per the germline V gene, CDR1 is SGHAT and CDR2 is FQNNGV. This CDR3 region has 15 residues. The CDR3 nucleotides are TGTGCCAGCAGCTTAGGGCGGGGGTCCTACAATGAGCAGTTCTTC. Protein: CASSLGRGSYNEQFF.

This clone was recorded only once. The chain has TRBV4-1 and TRBJ2-3, with D perhaps TRBD1 (6 bases). This CDR3 is 19 amino acids long. Germline values: CDR1 MGHRA, CDR2 YSYEKL. The germline V and J ends were trimmed by 0 bases and 2 bases, with 21 bases remaining between them. In DNA, the CDR3 is TGCGCCAGCAGCCAAGATCCCTCGTCCGGGACACCCATCACAGATACGCAGTATTTT. Protein product: CASSQDPSSGTPITDTQYF.

This clone was observed a handful of times. V gene TRBV4-2 combines with J gene TRBJ1-2, with TRBD1 matching over 9 bases. The CDR3 extends over 18 amino acids. Looked up from germline, CDR1 is LGHNA and CDR2 is YNFKEQ. Germline trimming cut 4 bases from V and 2 bases from J; bases unmatched to any gene: 14. CDR3 DNA: TGTGCCAGCAGCCCCCGGGGAGGGAGCGGGACAGGGAACTATGGCTACACCTTC. It codes for CASSPRGGSGTGNYGYTF.

This chain links TRBV11-2 with TRBJ2-7; D is ambiguous. V was pared by 0 bases and J by 2 bases, with 11 bases between. Germline values: CDR1 SGHAT, CDR2 FQNNGV. The CDR3 runs to 15 residues. In DNA, the CDR3 is TGTGCCAGCAGCTTAGAGTCCCAGGTACCCTACGAGCAGTACTTC. Its protein is CASSLESQVPYEQYF.

The chain combines TRBV7-2 with TRBJ2-7; 7 nucleotides agree with TRBD1. V was clipped by 4 bases and J by 0 bases; unmatched bases: 9. This CDR3 has 16 residues. Germline assignment: CDR1 SGHTA and CDR2 FQGNSA. CDR3 sequence: CASSSSPGQSSYEQYF. The CDR3 coding sequence is TGTGCCAGCAGCTCTTCACCGGGACAGAGCTCCTACGAGCAGTACTTC.